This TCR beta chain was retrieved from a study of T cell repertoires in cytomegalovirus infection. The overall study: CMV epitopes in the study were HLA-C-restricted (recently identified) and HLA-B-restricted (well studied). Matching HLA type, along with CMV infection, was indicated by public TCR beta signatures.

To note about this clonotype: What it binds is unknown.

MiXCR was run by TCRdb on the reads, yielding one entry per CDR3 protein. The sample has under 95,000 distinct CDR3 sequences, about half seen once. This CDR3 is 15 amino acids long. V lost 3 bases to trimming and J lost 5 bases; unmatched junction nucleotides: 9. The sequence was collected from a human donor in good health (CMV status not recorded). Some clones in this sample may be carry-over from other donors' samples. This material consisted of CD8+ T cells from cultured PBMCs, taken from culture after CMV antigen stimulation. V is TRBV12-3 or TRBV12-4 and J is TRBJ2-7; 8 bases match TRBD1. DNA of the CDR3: TGTGCCAGCAGTTTCGGAACCGGGACAGGTAACGAGCAGTACTTC. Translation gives CASSFGTGTGNEQYF.